Shown below are 10 T cell receptor beta chains from a single sample sequenced in a study of molecular identifiers for immune sequencing clone quantification. TCRdb called the PCR reads again in MiXCR, with one record for every CDR3 protein. The repertoire holds 35,000 to 45,000 distinct CDR3 sequences, with about a fifth as singletons. Sample: naive CD8+ T cells from blood, with Jurkat cell RNA spiked in. The subset: FACS-sorted CD8+CD4-CCR7+CD45RA+ naive T cells. The receptors stem from a human donor in good health. Some libraries in this study had Jurkat cell RNA spiked in.

This clonotype was detected ten times or more. The chain combines TRBV7-9 with TRBJ2-2; tentatively, D is TRBD1 or TRBD2 (5 bases each). The germline V gene has CDR1 SEHNR and CDR2 FQNEAQ (reference sequence). The CDR3 extends over 14 amino acids. V gave up 5 bases and J gave up 4 bases, with 11 bases separating them. The CDR3 region has the DNA TGTGCCAGCAGCCTCCGGGACGGCACCGGGGAGCTGTTTTTT. Translating it yields CASSLRDGTGELFF.

Many counts were recorded for this clonotype. This chain links TRBV6-5 with TRBJ2-7; 11 bases line up with TRBD2. V was clipped by 5 bases and J by 5 bases; unmatched bases: 5. The CDR3 sequence is 14 residues long. The germline gives CDR1 MNHEY, CDR2 SVGAGI. The CDR3 DNA sequence: TGTGCCAGCAGTGGTAGCGGGAGGGCCCACGAGCAGTACTTC. Amino acids: CASSGSGRAHEQYF.

This clonotype was seen a single time. It may be a read error: a sequence one base away is much more abundant. This chain links TRBV6-2 or TRBV6-3 with TRBJ2-2; the D gene could be TRBD1 or TRBD2 (5 bases each). The germline gives CDR1 MNHEY, CDR2 SVGEGT. V lost 7 bases and J lost 5, with 20 bases in between. The CDR3 totals 16 residues. CDR3 coding DNA: TGTGCCAGCACCAGGCCGGGACGCGGGCTGACCGGGGAGCTGTTTTTT. It translates to CASTRPGRGLTGELFF.

This clonotype occurred many times. The V call is TRBV19, the J call TRBJ1-6, with 8 nucleotides matching TRBD1. Per the germline V gene, CDR1 is LNHDA and CDR2 is SQIVND (reference sequence). The CDR3 spans 12 residues. The J segment lost 10 bases and the V segment lost 10 bases, leaving 6 bases of the junction unmatched. The CDR3 coding sequence is TGTGCCACTGGACAGGGCTCCTCACCCCTCCACTTT. Translated, it gives CATGQGSSPLHF.

This clonotype showed up many times. This chain uses TRBV5-4 with TRBJ2-6; 8 nucleotides agree with TRBD1. After removal of 6 bases from V and 0 bases from J, the junction contained 5 bases not matched to a gene. Germline V gene lookup returns CDR1 SGHNT and CDR2 YYREEE (reference sequence). There are 16 residues in the CDR3. The CDR3 DNA reads TGTGCCAGCACCATGGACAGGGACTCTGGGGCCAACGTCCTGACTTTC. Amino acids: CASTMDRDSGANVLTF.

The chain couples TRBV29-1 to TRBJ2-7, with 9 positions matching TRBD1. Germline CDR1 is SQVTM and CDR2 is ANQGSEA. V was pared by 0 bases and J by 3 bases, with 6 bases of the junction left unmatched. The CDR3 consists of 15 residues. CDR3 in amino acids: CSVEDTDRGGYEQYF. The CDR3 DNA is TGCAGCGTTGAAGATACCGACAGGGGGGGCTACGAGCAGTACTTC.

The table lists this clonotype with many counts. The gene calls are TRBV4-3 and TRBJ2-5; 9 positions match TRBD1. There are 15 residues in the CDR3. Germline loops: CDR1 LGHNA, CDR2 YSLEER. Losses at the gene ends were 3 bases for V and 4 bases for J; bases not matched to a gene: 6. For the CDR3, the DNA is TGCGCCAGCAGCCAGGGGACAGGGTCGAGAGAGACCCAGTACTTC. This encodes CASSQGTGSRETQYF.

In DNA form, the CDR3 reads TGCAGCGGACATACGAACACTGAAGCTTTCTTT. Protein: CSGHTNTEAFF. The V gene is TRBV29-1, the J gene TRBJ1-1; D remains ambiguous. This CDR3 is 11 amino acids long. CDR1 and CDR2 from the germline V gene are SQVTM and ANQGSEA. V was pared by 7 bases and J by 1 base, with 7 bases between.

At least ten counts were recorded for this clonotype. The J gene is TRBJ1-4, the V gene TRBV4-3; no reliable D call. The CDR3 loop spans 15 amino acids. Per germline, CDR1 LGHNA and CDR2 YSLEER. V shed 2 bases and J shed 3 bases, with 10 bases lying between them. This CDR3 reads CASSQIPGANEKLFF. In DNA form, the CDR3 reads TGCGCCAGCAGCCAAATACCTGGGGCTAATGAAAAACTGTTTTTT.

This clonotype was detected many times. The chain employs TRBV7-9 and TRBJ2-3; 11 positions match TRBD1. Germline V gene sequence: CDR1 SEHNR, CDR2 FQNEAQ (reference sequence). Trimming removed 4 bases from V and 5 bases from J; junction bases left unmatched: 8. The CDR3 covers 16 residues. CDR3 nucleotide sequence: TGTGCCAGCAGCTCAAGTTTGGGGACAGGGGGAGATACGCAGTATTTT. Protein: CASSSSLGTGGDTQYF.